These 30 T cell receptor beta chains share one sample of origin, sequenced in a study of T cell repertoires in cytomegalovirus infection. Using its own MiXCR run on the reads, TCRdb lists one record per CDR3 protein. This table has 510,000 or so distinct CDR3 sequences, about 30% appearing once. The material sequenced was PBMCs. The source of these receptors is a human donor in good health (CMV status not recorded). Some clones in this sample may be carry-over from other donors' samples.

The chain employs TRBV4-1 and TRBJ1-2; 11 bases agree with TRBD1. CDR1 and CDR2 from the germline V gene are MGHRA and YSYEKL. This CDR3 is built from 16 residues. Losses at the gene ends were 1 base for V and 6 bases for J; bases not matched to a gene: 7. CDR3 sequence reads: CASSQGTGTGGDGYTF. In DNA form, the CDR3 reads TGCGCCAGCAGCCAAGGCACCGGGACAGGGGGGGATGGCTACACCTTC.

This clonotype was observed at least ten times. The V gene is TRBV11-1, the J gene TRBJ2-1; 7 positions agree with TRBD2. CDR1 is SGHAT and CDR2 is FQDESV in the germline V gene (reference sequence). With V trimmed by 5 bases and J by 2 bases, 9 bases remained unmatched. CDR3 length equals 16 residues. The DNA for the CDR3 is TGTGCCAGCAGCCTCGGCCAGCGGGGACCCTACAATGAGCAGTTCTTC. This gives the protein CASSLGQRGPYNEQFF. The full variable domain, completed using reference TRBV11-1 and TRBJ2-1, is EAEVAQSPRYKITEKSQAVAFWCDPISGHATLYWYRQILGQGPELLVQFQDESVVDDSQLPKDRFSAERLKGVDSTLKIQPAELGDSAMYLCASSLGQRGPYNEQFFGPGTRLTVL.

This clonotype was counted a few times. The V call is TRBV29-1, the J call TRBJ1-2; D is unclear. Germline lookup yields CDR1 SQVTM and CDR2 ANQGSEA. Trimming stripped 3 bases from V and 4 bases from J, with 12 bases between. The CDR3 length is 13 residues. The CDR3 loop reads CSVDPKTAYGYTF. For the CDR3, the DNA is TGCAGCGTTGACCCGAAAACCGCCTATGGCTACACCTTC.

This clonotype showed up many times. V is TRBV7-8 and J is TRBJ1-5, with D possibly TRBD1 on 5 matching bases. From germline, CDR1 is SGHVS and CDR2 FQNEAQ. This CDR3 region has 15 residues. Trimming shortened V by 2 bases and J by 0 bases, and 8 bases separated the two germline ends. This chain's CDR3 is CASSLPGHSNQPQHF. CDR3 bases: TGTGCCAGCAGCTTACCAGGGCATAGCAATCAGCCCCAGCATTTT. Drawing the rest from reference TRBV7-8 and TRBJ1-5, the complete variable domain is GAGVSQSPRYKVAKRGQDVALRCDPISGHVSLFWYQQALGQGPEFLTYFQNEAQLDKSGLPSDRFFAERPEGSVSTLKIQRTQQEDSAVYLCASSLPGHSNQPQHFGDGTRLSIL.

There are a few counts of this clonotype. The V call is TRBV19, the J call TRBJ2-7; 10 nucleotides match TRBD1. From germline, CDR1 is LNHDA and CDR2 SQIVND (reference sequence). The J segment lost 0 bases and the V segment lost 6 bases, leaving 5 bases of the junction unmatched. This CDR3 comprises 15 residues. CDR3 DNA sequence: TGTGCCAGTAGAGCCGGGACAGGGGACTCCTACGAGCAGTACGTC. Residues: CASRAGTGDSYEQYV.

The V and J genes are TRBV15 and TRBJ2-1; possibly TRBD2 for D (6 bases). CDR1 and CDR2 from the germline V gene are LNHNV and YYDKDF (reference sequence). The CDR3 length is 15 residues. V dropped 3 bases and J dropped 3 bases, with 12 bases sitting between them. The CDR3 sequence is CATSSRDSDYNEQFF. DNA of the CDR3: TGTGCCACCAGCAGCCGGGACTCCGACTACAATGAGCAGTTCTTC.

V gene TRBV19 combines with J gene TRBJ2-1, with D possibly matching TRBD2 (6 bases). Deletions cut 6 bases from V and 8 bases from J, with 20 bases between. CDR1 is LNHDA, CDR2 SQIVND, per germline (reference sequence). This CDR3 spans 15 amino acids. CDR3 loop: CASRGWGSGGHEQFF. The CDR3 coding sequence is TGTGCCAGTAGGGGTTGGGGGTCAGGAGGGCATGAGCAGTTCTTC. The whole variable domain, remainder taken from reference TRBV19 and TRBJ2-1, is DGGITQSPKYLFRKEGQNVTLSCEQNLNHDAMYWYRQDPGQGLRLIYYSQIVNDFQKGDIAEGYSVSREKKESFPLTVTSAQKNPTAFYLCASRGWGSGGHEQFFGPGTRLTVL.

The chain employs TRBV11-2 and TRBJ2-2; 10 bases match TRBD2. V lost 5 bases and J lost 0; bases outside the gene matches: 3. The length of the CDR3 is 16 residues. Germline lookup yields CDR1 SGHAT and CDR2 FQNNGV. In DNA, the CDR3 is TGTGCCAGCAGCGCGGGACTAGCGCCGAACACCGGGGAGCTGTTTTTT. It is translated as CASSAGLAPNTGELFF.

The chain recombines TRBV6-5 with TRBJ1-6, with TRBD1 as a possible D gene (5 bases). Deletions cut 6 bases from V and 4 bases from J, with 13 bases between. Germline-derived CDR1 and CDR2 are MNHEY and SVGAGI. This CDR3 spans 15 amino acids. CDR3: CASRPPGRYNSPLHF. Written as DNA, the CDR3 is TGTGCCAGCAGACCCCCGGGACGGTATAATTCACCCCTCCACTTT.

The CDR3 nucleotides are TGTGCCAGTCATCTGGGGGGCCGCCCCCACACTGAAGCTTTCTTT. Amino acids: CASHLGGRPHTEAFF. The V and J genes are TRBV6-1 and TRBJ1-1; TRBD1 is a possible D gene (6 bases). The CDR3 runs 15 residues. CDR1 MNHNS and CDR2 SASEGT come from the germline V gene. V was pared by 9 bases and J by 3 bases, with 20 bases between.

A few counts support this clonotype. This sequence joins TRBV6-2 or TRBV6-3 and TRBJ2-7; D tentatively fits TRBD1 or TRBD2 (5 bases each). CDR1 and CDR2 (germline): MNHEY, SVGEGT. The ends were cut back, 5 bases at V and 0 bases at J, with 14 bases in the middle. CDR3 length equals 15 residues. The CDR3 bases are TGTGCCAGCAGTGGGGGACCGAAGAGCTCCTACGAGCAGTACTTC. Its translation: CASSGGPKSSYEQYF.

The rearrangement joins TRBV12-3 or TRBV12-4 to TRBJ2-5, with D maybe TRBD2 (5 bases). With 5 bases removed from V and 5 bases from J, the gap between germline ends came to 12 bases. CDR3 length: 13 residues. CDR3 DNA: TGTGCCAGCAGTAAACTAGGACTGGAGACCCAGTACTTC. This gives the protein CASSKLGLETQYF.

V gene TRBV7-2 combines with J gene TRBJ2-3; possible D gene TRBD1, 5 bases. The CDR3 is made up of 15 amino acids. V lost 1 base and J 5 bases, leaving 13 bases between the germline ends. CDR1 and CDR2 (germline): SGHTA, FQGNSA. As DNA, the CDR3 is TGTGCCAGCAGCTTAGGGCAGGGTATTATAGATACGCAGTATTTT. Residues: CASSLGQGIIDTQYF.

This rearrangement joins TRBV12-3 or TRBV12-4 to TRBJ1-5; D remains unclear. The CDR3 is 13 amino acids. V was shortened by 5 bases and J by 7 bases, with 12 bases between the two germline ends. Here the CDR3 reads CASSGLLGQPQHF. CDR3 DNA sequence: TGTGCCAGCAGTGGTCTCCTTGGACAGCCCCAGCATTTT.

This clonotype appeared many times. V and J are TRBV7-2 and TRBJ2-3, with a possible D match to TRBD2 (5 bases). This CDR3 spans 13 amino acids. Trimming took 8 bases from V and 1 from J, leaving 10 bases between them. Germline V gene sequence: CDR1 SGHTA, CDR2 FQGNSA. CDR3 residues: CASRGPGTDTQYF. The CDR3 DNA reads as TGTGCCAGCCGCGGGCCGGGCACAGATACGCAGTATTTT.

This clonotype has more than one count but fewer than ten. This rearrangement joins TRBV14 to TRBJ1-6; D uncertain. Germline CDR1 SGHDN, CDR2 FVKESK. CDR3 length: 17 residues. V lost 0 bases to trimming and J lost 7 bases, with 16 bases between them. CDR3 nucleotide sequence: TGTGCCAGCAGCCAAGAGCGGGAGGACGTTAGGAATTCACCCCTCCACTTT. It encodes CASSQEREDVRNSPLHF.

This clonotype was found many times. The CDR3 region has the DNA TGTGCCAGCAGCCCATCAGCGGGAGCGGCAGATACGCAGTATTTT. Its translation: CASSPSAGAADTQYF. The V call is TRBV7-3, the J call TRBJ2-3; 8 bases are a match to TRBD2. Germline V gives CDR1 SGHTA, CDR2 FQGTGA. The CDR3 runs 15 residues. Trimming at V came to 5 bases and at J to 4 bases, leaving 8 bases not matched to a gene. Drawing the rest from reference TRBV7-3 and TRBJ2-3, the complete variable domain is GAGVSQTPSNKVTEKGKYVELRCDPISGHTALYWYRQSLGQGPEFLIYFQGTGAADDSGLPNDRFFAVRPEGSVSTLKIQRTERGDSAVYLCASSPSAGAADTQYFGPGTRLTVL.

The chain has TRBV19 and TRBJ2-1; D gene ambiguous. CDR3 length equals 13 residues. Trimming shortened V by 1 base and J by 7 bases, and 8 bases separated the two germline ends. The germline CDR1 and CDR2 sequences are LNHDA and SQIVND (reference sequence). The CDR3 loop reads CASSIAPVNEQFF. CDR3 nucleotides: TGTGCCAGTAGTATAGCCCCCGTGAATGAGCAGTTCTTC. Together with reference TRBV19 and TRBJ2-1, the CDR3 gives the full variable domain: DGGITQSPKYLFRKEGQNVTLSCEQNLNHDAMYWYRQDPGQGLRLIYYSQIVNDFQKGDIAEGYSVSREKKESFPLTVTSAQKNPTAFYLCASSIAPVNEQFFGPGTRLTVL.

This clonotype came up many times. The chain is built from TRBV7-2 and TRBJ2-5; 8 bases fit TRBD2. CDR1 and CDR2 (germline): SGHTA, FQGNSA. Unmatched junction bases numbered 4, after V lost 1 base and J lost 3 bases. The CDR3 is made up of 15 amino acids. CDR3 DNA sequence: TGTGCCAGCAGCTTAGGGGGACTAGGAAAAGAGACCCAGTACTTC. This gives the protein CASSLGGLGKETQYF.

This clonotype was detected a few times. The gene calls are TRBV20-1 and TRBJ1-4; D is undetermined. CDR1 is DFQATT and CDR2 is SNEGSKA in the germline V gene (reference sequence). V dropped 6 bases and J dropped 8 bases, with 13 bases sitting between them. The CDR3 runs to 12 residues. The CDR3 DNA reads as TGCAGTGCGGGCCGGGTTGGCGAAAAACTGTTTTTT. The encoded protein is CSAGRVGEKLFF.

The chain links TRBV30 to TRBJ1-1; 10 nucleotides align to TRBD1. With V trimmed by 5 bases and J by 5 bases, 17 bases remained unmatched. The CDR3 covers 17 residues. CDR1 and CDR2 (germline): GTSNPN, SVGIG (reference sequence). Here the CDR3 DNA reads TGTGCCTGGGAACCTAGGACAGGGGGAATTTTGAGGACTGAAGCTTTCTTT. Translation gives CAWEPRTGGILRTEAFF. The entire variable domain, with the rest obtained from reference TRBV30 and TRBJ1-1, is as follows: SQTIHQWPATLVQPVGSPLSLECTVEGTSNPNLYWYRQAAGRGLQLLFYSVGIGQISSEVPQNLSASRPQDRQFILSSKKLLLSDSGFYLCAWEPRTGGILRTEAFFGQGTRLTVV.

The V gene is TRBV29-1, the J gene TRBJ1-2; D remains unclear. The CDR3 has 11 residues. V was trimmed by 1 base and J by 12 bases, leaving 12 bases between them. Germline CDR1 is SQVTM and CDR2 is ANQGSEA. The CDR3 is CSVEASEKHTF. The CDR3 region has the DNA TGCAGCGTTGAAGCGTCCGAGAAGCACACCTTC.

At least ten counts were recorded for this clonotype. The J gene is TRBJ2-2, the V gene TRBV7-2, with no clear D. V was clipped by 5 bases and J by 4 bases, with 14 bases between them. This CDR3 spans 15 amino acids. Germline-derived CDR1 and CDR2 are SGHTA and FQGNSA. CDR3 region: CASSPNRPGTGELFF. DNA for the CDR3: TGTGCCAGCAGCCCGAATCGTCCGGGCACCGGGGAGCTGTTTTTT.

This clonotype was observed many times. V gene TRBV7-2 combines with J gene TRBJ2-6; D is unclear. The CDR3 has 13 residues. Germline assignment: CDR1 SGHTA and CDR2 FQGNSA. Trimming removed 8 bases from V and 0 bases from J, with 5 bases in between. CDR3 loop: CASRISGANVLTF. The CDR3 DNA follows: TGTGCCAGCCGTATCTCTGGGGCCAACGTCCTGACTTTC.

This chain uses TRBV14 with TRBJ2-4; TRBD1 might be the D (6 bases). Trimming cost V 4 bases and J 6 bases, with 16 bases left between them. Germline V lookup: CDR1 SGHDN, CDR2 FVKESK. The CDR3 extends over 15 amino acids. CDR3 in DNA: TGTGCCAGCAGCCTCTACCAGGGGCGGATAAACATTCAGTACTTC. It codes for CASSLYQGRINIQYF.

The genes are TRBV12-3 or TRBV12-4 and TRBJ1-3, with D hard to call. CDR3 length equals 14 residues. Trimming shortened V by 6 bases and J by 0 bases, and 9 bases separated the two germline ends. The CDR3 DNA follows: TGTGCCAGCAGGGACCGACCCTCTGGAAACACCATATATTTT. It translates to CASRDRPSGNTIYF.

This chain joins TRBV5-6 and TRBJ2-2, with 11 bases identical to TRBD1. With V trimmed by 4 bases and J by 6 bases, 8 bases remained unmatched. The CDR3 extends over 16 amino acids. CDR1 and CDR2 from the germline V gene are SGHDT and YYEEEE. CDR3 loop: CASSRPGQGVAGELFF. DNA of the CDR3: TGTGCCAGCAGCCGGCCGGGACAGGGGGTGGCCGGGGAGCTGTTTTTT.

This clonotype was detected a few times. This sequence joins TRBV28 and TRBJ1-1; 7 nucleotides match TRBD1. This CDR3 contains 16 residues. CDR1 is MDHEN, CDR2 SYDVKM, per germline. The V gene end was trimmed by 2 bases and the J gene end by 0 bases; junction bases not matched to a gene: 6. CDR3 nucleotide sequence: TGTGCCAGCAGTTTAATGGGCAGGGGGATGAACACTGAAGCTTTCTTT. This codes for CASSLMGRGMNTEAFF.

As to this clonotype: A much larger clone is a single base away; this may be a read error. The V call is TRBV11-3, the J call TRBJ2-3; 8 bases align to TRBD2. Germline CDR1 reads SGHNT; CDR2 reads YENEEA. The CDR3 length is 16 residues. V was pared by 5 bases and J by 3 bases, with 10 bases of the junction left unmatched. CDR3 protein: CASSPLSGRETDTQYF. The DNA for the CDR3 is TGTGCCAGCAGCCCGCTGAGCGGGAGAGAAACAGATACGCAGTATTTT. Looking up the rest from reference TRBV11-3 and TRBJ2-3 gives the full variable domain: EAGVVQSPRYKIIEKKQPVAFWCNPISGHNTLYWYLQNLGQGPELLIRYENEEAVDDSQLPKDRFSAERLKGVDSTLKIQPAELGDSAVYLCASSPLSGRETDTQYFGPGTRLTVL.

This clonotype was picked up a small number of times. The chain couples TRBV11-2 to TRBJ2-2; 14 bases are a match to TRBD2. CDR1 and CDR2 (germline): SGHAT, FQNNGV. The J segment lost 5 bases and the V segment lost 5 bases, leaving 7 bases of the junction unmatched. The CDR3 length is 17 residues. The CDR3 nucleotides read TGTGCCAGCAGCCCCGGACTAGCGGGAGGTGGGACCGGGGAGCTGTTTTTT. Residues: CASSPGLAGGGTGELFF.